The source of this T cell receptor beta chain is a study of blood T cell repertoires in COVID-19. Study in general: The United States, Italy and Spain supplied acute and convalescent COVID-19 samples. Nucleic acid was either cDNA or gDNA, and it came from T cells, B-cell-depleted T cells, or PBMCs.

Trimming left V 1 base short and J 4 bases short, with 8 bases between. The CDR3 is 13 residues long. As originally analysed: Counts of nucleated cells, estimated from reference gene primer amplification, were obtained. Using immunoSEQ multiplex PCR, the repertoire was profiled, and TCRdb retains in-frame clones only, with some absent. That table supplies the V and J calls and clone size; D and trimming were determined from the DNA. The sample contains about 170,000 clones, roughly 85% of which appear only once. With regard to this clone: The same CDR3 also results from other DNA sequences found in this sample.

The sample was peripheral blood. The receptor was derived from an elderly woman with active or convalescent COVID-19. This chain uses TRBV12-3 or TRBV12-4 with TRBJ2-7, with D tentatively TRBD1 (5 bases). The CDR3 sequence is CASSLGRDYEQYF. CDR3 coding DNA: TGTGCCAGCAGTTTAGGCAGGGATTACGAGCAGTACTTC.